The clone carrying this T cell receptor beta chain was recorded at least ten times. The time point here: pre-sensitization, week 0. Treatment here: therapeutic diphenylcyclopropenone sensitization with weekly scalp DPC. This sample is drawn from a study of human T cells and chemical hapten exposure. Whole-study context: 2% DPC was applied to approximately 2 cm by approximately 2 cm of upper inner arm skin for sensitization.

Under the authors' procedure: Counts of TCRs in each sample centred on a median of approximately 96,000 and extended from about 24,000 to 680,000. TCRdb itself ran the RACE reads through MiXCR, one entry per CDR3 protein. TCRdb's processing, not the authors' own work, is the source of the V and J calls. The table has tens of thousands of distinct CDR3 sequences, roughly a tenth seen once. V was clipped by 3 bases and J by 7 bases, with 16 bases between them. Germline assignment: CDR1 LGHDT and CDR2 YNNKEL (reference sequence). This CDR3 spans 14 amino acids. The starting material was whole blood, obtained in connection with sensitization to the hapten diphenylcyclopropenone (DPC). This sequence joins TRBV3-1 and TRBJ2-7; D unresolved. This clonotype originated in a man under 40 with alopecia areata. Some clones in this sample may be carry-over from other donors' samples. The CDR3 DNA sequence: TGTGCCAGCAGCCAGGGTATCGGACGTGGGGAGCAGTACTTC. Translated, it gives CASSQGIGRGEQYF.